This T cell receptor beta chain was obtained from a study of blood T cell repertoires in COVID-19. Study overall: T cells, B-cell-depleted T cells, or PBMCs supplied cDNA or gDNA.

In germline, CDR1 is MNHEY, CDR2 SMNVEV (reference sequence). The CDR3 runs to 14 residues. The V end lost 3 bases, the J end lost 3 bases, and 12 bases lay between the germline ends. Across 20 to 25 US areas, participants ranged in age from about 18 to 90 years. Cohorts were determined from participant-reported clinical history. Assay: immunoSEQ multiplex PCR; the TCRdb copy retains only in-frame clones and omits some. The sample includes 150,000 to 200,000 clones, approximately 88% of them seen just once. The specimen sequenced was PBMCs or T cells enriched from blood (not recorded which). This TCR was recovered from a woman under 30 who had recovered from COVID-19. V gene TRBV27 combines with J gene TRBJ2-7, with D tentatively TRBD1 (6 bases). Here the CDR3 DNA reads TGTGCCAGCAGTTTTGGCAGGGGTAACTACGAGCAGTACTTC. It is translated as CASSFGRGNYEQYF.